This T cell receptor beta chain was documented in a study of cytomegalovirus exposure and HLA in healthy donors (dated by TCRdb to about 2017). About the investigation overall: An earlier analysis of 587 of the donors reported approximately 260 Gb of sequence data and around 100 million unique TCR beta sequences obtained from about 179 million T cells. An early release covering roughly 600 HLA-typed donors comprised about 290 gigabases of sequencing data and around 86 million unique TCR sequences. Of the 350 to 400 genotyped donors, approximately 80% fell in the genetic ancestry cluster associated with self-reported Caucasian donors. The study aimed to test whether signatures of past pathogen exposure could be identified by cataloging public T cell receptors. The T cell repertoires of some 700 subjects were profiled by immunosequencing and related to cytomegalovirus serostatus. In addition to the first cohort of approximately 670 subjects, a separate validation cohort of approximately 130 different subjects was used. To predict cytomegalovirus infection status, the study brought together high-throughput TCR immunosequencing, statistical association of individual TCRs with disease status, and machine learning. In a later analysis, previously published TCR beta repertoires from 666 donors were re-analyzed and high-resolution HLA genotyping was added so that TCR occurrence patterns could be studied. The later analysis used no new phenotypic data to find candidate immune exposures, relying instead on TCR beta sequences and their occurrence across donors. An earlier analysis of approximately 640 of the donors applied high-throughput TCR beta sequencing to assess whether each TCR beta V gene segment acted as functional or pseudogenic. Donor age, sex, ethnicity and CMV serostatus were compiled alongside the repertoire data. Genome-wide SNP genotypes for about three fifths of the roughly 700 donors were used in a later genetic analysis, which treated that subset as a discovery cohort. All discovery cohort repertoires had been generated using a single sequencing platform. HLA typing covered class I and class II loci at four-digit resolution. Typing coverage differed by locus: A, B, C, DRB1 and DQB1 were typed in about 629-630 donors, DQA1 in about 500, DPA1 in around 580, and DPB1 in just under 480. Roughly five DR-DQ haplotypes were handled as single units for association and clustering because linkage in the cohort was strong. On average, roughly 240,000 unique TCR beta nucleotide sequences were sequenced per donor among 398 genotyped donors of the cohort, with roughly 18% of those sequences being non-productive. General findings and caveats noted by the study authors: In a later analysis, HLA-associated TCR beta chains showed more clonal expansion and lower generation probabilities than non-associated chains that were equally common. Only TCR beta chains were sequenced in this cohort, and the absence of alpha or paired-chain data limited detectable features. In a later analysis, most CMV-associated TCR beta chains were found to appear HLA-restricted, with HLA associations seemingly driven largely by CMV exposure. Linkage disequilibrium might explain the correlated functional status among segregating V segments, but an unknown experimental factor could not be excluded. According to the authors, the approach could potentially be generalized to other disease states and immunological phenotypes. HLA typing was unavailable for some donors at each locus, so association tests used only the typed subset. In a later analysis, the rate of TCR association differed among HLA loci, with DRB1 alleles having the most associated TCRs and HLA-C alleles having the fewest. According to a later analysis, parvovirus B19, influenza, CMV and Epstein-Barr virus appeared linked to several top co-occurrence clusters. Roughly uniform sequencing depth across donors was assumed in presence/absence analyses, although this assumption may not hold. According to a later genetic analysis, donors in an Asian-associated ancestry cluster had fewer N-insertions in productive TCRs than the approximately 700-donor mean. Immune exposure information for the cohort was limited to CMV serostatus. Because counts were too low, around 17 rarely observed V segments, including chromosome 9 orphons, were left out of the earlier analysis of over 550 of the donors. Some IMGT-functional V segments, including TRBV6-2 and TRBV6-3, could not be told apart with the 87-base-pair reads, so those segments were excluded. In the study, about 150 TCR beta chains were listed as associated with cytomegalovirus. A cluster of highly shared sequence variants was judged likely to be a technical artifact of the sequencing pipeline. A later genetic analysis associated a missense DCLRE1C variant with V-gene and J-gene trimming of TCR beta chains, and an independent cohort replicated the association. In an earlier analysis of approximately 590 of the donors, most TCR beta V segments appeared in productive rearrangements about 90% or about 30% of the time, broadly matching IMGT annotations. While some public TCRs were present in many individuals, most TCR sequences turned up only very rarely across donors. In vitro tests confirmed that three of the cytomegalovirus-associated TCR beta chains recognize cytomegalovirus antigens. Assigning TCR associations to individual alleles was difficult when HLA alleles, especially DR and DQ, strongly co-occurred. In both the original and validation cohorts, the classifier was reported to diagnose cytomegalovirus status with high specificity and sensitivity. Specific HLA alleles were associated with 15,000 to 20,000 TCR beta sequences at a false discovery rate of 0.05 in a later analysis. A further reported finding was that TCR beta sequences accurately predicted the HLA-A and HLA-B alleles for most subjects in the first cohort.

The cohort consisted of some 670 healthy bone marrow donors. All cohort members were sampled while nominally healthy, although unrecorded immune exposures were likely present. The donor tested CMV seronegative, placing the donor among the 350 or so seronegative members of the cohort. Each donor provided a peripheral blood sample, and peripheral blood mononuclear cells were used for TCR beta sequencing. Genomic DNA was extracted from the blood cell samples with the Qiagen DNeasy Blood Extraction Kit. Turning to this clone: This clone's antigen is unknown. It has no much larger one-base neighbor in the sample; base qualities were not kept.

The library was made by the immunoSEQ multiplex PCR assay. For the multiplex PCR, a mixture combining 60 forward primers for TCR Vbeta segments and 13 reverse primers for TCR Jbeta segments was used. The CDR3 region of rearranged TCR beta genes was amplified from genomic DNA with a multiplex PCR assay. The amplified TCR beta libraries were sequenced on the Illumina HiSeq System as 87-base-pair reads. The original pipeline was this. A later analysis counted around 72 million unique TCR beta chains across the 650 to 700 repertoires, and 9 million to 14 million of these chains were shared by at least two donors. Raw reads were error-corrected and collapsed into unique sequences by a nearest-neighbor algorithm in which closely related sequences were merged to remove PCR and sequencing errors. Alignment of CDR3 sequences to IMGT reference sequences was used to assign V, D and J gene segments. For a sequence to be retained, a match of at least six nucleotides was required to both a V gene segment and a J gene segment. Rearrangements were called productive when the CDR3 lacked stop codons and stayed in frame with V and J; all others were non-productive. CDR3 was defined by IMGT convention, running from the second conserved V-encoded cysteine to the conserved J-encoded phenylalanine. Sequences without an unambiguous match to a single V gene segment were excluded from the earlier analysis of about 640 of the donors. An earlier analysis of over 450 of the donors classified V segments as functional when productive rearrangements were above 56.7% and as segregating when the standard deviation between donors was above 5%. A statistical classification framework was built to diagnose cytomegalovirus status from the catalog of TCR beta chain sequences. A later analysis assigned V and J genes by comparing TCR nucleotide sequences with IMGT/GENE-DB human TR gene sequences. Using the TCRdist pipeline, a later analysis assigned CDR3 sequences along with most-parsimonious VDJ recombination scenarios. A later analysis defined each TCR beta chain by its CDR3 amino acid sequence plus V-gene family, and excluded reads lacking a unique V-gene family. As a way to deal with suspected cross-contamination and a sequencing artifact, a later analysis dropped more than 500 nucleotide sequences that were highly shared and had low generation probability. In a later analysis, a clonal expansion index for each public chain was calculated from normalized within-repertoire ranks of inferred template counts. Generation probabilities in a later analysis came from a VDJ recombination model fitted to out-of-frame rearrangements, and those results were checked against IGoR. In a later analysis, hypergeometric tests were used to score TCR-TCR, TCR-HLA and TCR-CMV co-occurrence, with a repertoire-size bias correction applied to TCR pairs. In a later analysis, false discovery rates were estimated by permuting HLA or CMV assignments 20 times. In a later analysis, co-occurring TCRs were grouped using DBSCAN, with TCRdist sequence similarity added in when clustering inside HLA-allele-positive subsets. Repertoires with fewer than 30,000 or more than 120,000 public chains, plus five repertoires with anomalous nucleotide sharing, were excluded from co-occurrence clustering. TCRdb provides this immuneACCESS table in a form limited to in-frame rearrangements. Some clones are lacking; in checked studies, under half of them reflect an unresolved V gene, and why the rest are absent is not known. D and trimming come from the DNA, and the V and J calls and clone size come from that table. The sample includes approximately 180,000 clones, with 80% to 85% observed a single time. Together, the top ten hold around 1% of the sample.

Via the germline V gene, CDR1 is MGHRA and CDR2 YSYEKL. The CDR3 runs 16 amino acids, cysteine and phenylalanine included. Only the CDR3 DNA is retained, 48 bases long and in frame from the first base. V is trimmed back by 3 bases and J by 2 bases, and the junction contains 5 bases that no gene match accounts for. The sequence was collected from a woman aged 40 to 50 in good health and CMV-seronegative. The sample consisted of PBMCs. In this chain, TRBV4-1 is recombined with TRBJ2-3; the junction holds 10 bases that match TRBD2. The DNA sequence is given as TGCGCCAGCAGCCAGGAACTAGCGGGGATCACAGATACGCAGTATTTT. The encoded protein is CASSQELAGITDTQYF.